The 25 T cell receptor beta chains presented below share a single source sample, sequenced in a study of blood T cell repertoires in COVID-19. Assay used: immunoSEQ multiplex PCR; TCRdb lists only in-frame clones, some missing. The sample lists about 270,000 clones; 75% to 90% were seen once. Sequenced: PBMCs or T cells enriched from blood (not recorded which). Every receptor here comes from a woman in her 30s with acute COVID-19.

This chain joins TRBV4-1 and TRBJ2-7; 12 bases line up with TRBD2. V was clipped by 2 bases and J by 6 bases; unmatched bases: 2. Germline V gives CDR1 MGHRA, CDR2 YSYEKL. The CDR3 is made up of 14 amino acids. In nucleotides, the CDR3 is TGCGCCAGCAGCCAACTAGCGGGAGGGCGCGAGCAGTACTTC. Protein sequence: CASSQLAGGREQYF.

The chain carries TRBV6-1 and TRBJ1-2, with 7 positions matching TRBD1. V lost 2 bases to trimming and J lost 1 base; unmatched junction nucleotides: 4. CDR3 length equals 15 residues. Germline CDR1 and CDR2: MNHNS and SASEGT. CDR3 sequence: CASSELTGLNYGYTF. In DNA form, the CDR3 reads TGTGCCAGCAGTGAACTGACAGGGCTTAACTATGGCTACACCTTC.

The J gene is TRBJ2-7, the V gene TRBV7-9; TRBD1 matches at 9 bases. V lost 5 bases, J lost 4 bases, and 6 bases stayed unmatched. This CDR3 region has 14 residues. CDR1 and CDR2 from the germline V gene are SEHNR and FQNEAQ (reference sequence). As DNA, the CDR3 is TGTGCCAGCAGCCCCCGGGACAGGGTTTACGAGCAGTACTTC. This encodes CASSPRDRVYEQYF.

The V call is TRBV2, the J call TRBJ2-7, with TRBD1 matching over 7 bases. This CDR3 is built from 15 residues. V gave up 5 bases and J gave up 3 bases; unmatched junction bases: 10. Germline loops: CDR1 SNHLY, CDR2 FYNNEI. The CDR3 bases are TGTGCCAGCAGTACGGGACAGCCCTCATTCTACGAGCAGTACTTC. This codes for CASSTGQPSFYEQYF.

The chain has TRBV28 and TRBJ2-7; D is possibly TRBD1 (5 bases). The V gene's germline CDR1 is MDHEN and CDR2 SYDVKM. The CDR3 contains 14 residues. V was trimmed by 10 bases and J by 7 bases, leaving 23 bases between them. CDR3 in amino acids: CATQQGYSTEEQYF. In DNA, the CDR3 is TGTGCCACCCAGCAGGGCTACTCCACGGAGGAGCAGTACTTC.

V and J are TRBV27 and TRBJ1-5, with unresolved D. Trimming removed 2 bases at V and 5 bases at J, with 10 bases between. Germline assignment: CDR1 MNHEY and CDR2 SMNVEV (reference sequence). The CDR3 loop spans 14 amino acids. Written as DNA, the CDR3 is TGTGCCAGCAGTTTAAGCTTTGACTATCAGCCCCAGCATTTT. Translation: CASSLSFDYQPQHF.

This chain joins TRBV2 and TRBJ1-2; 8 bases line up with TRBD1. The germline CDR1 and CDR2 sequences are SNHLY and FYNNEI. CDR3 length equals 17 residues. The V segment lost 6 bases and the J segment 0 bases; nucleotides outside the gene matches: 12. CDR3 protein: CASRGPGTGYSNYGYTF. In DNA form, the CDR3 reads TGTGCCAGCAGAGGCCCCGGGACAGGCTATTCTAACTATGGCTACACCTTC. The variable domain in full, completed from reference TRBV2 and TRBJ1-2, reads EPEVTQTPSHQVTQMGQEVILRCVPISNHLYFYWYRQILGQKVEFLVSFYNNEISEKSEIFDDQFSVERPDGSNFTLKIRSTKLEDSAMYFCASRGPGTGYSNYGYTFGSGTRLTVV.

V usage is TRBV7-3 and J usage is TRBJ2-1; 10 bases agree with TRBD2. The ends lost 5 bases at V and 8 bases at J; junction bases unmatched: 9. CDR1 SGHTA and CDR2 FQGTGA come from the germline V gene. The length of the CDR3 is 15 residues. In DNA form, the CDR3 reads TGTGCCAGCAGCACTAGCGGGACGGTCTTAGATGAGCAGTTCTTC. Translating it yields CASSTSGTVLDEQFF. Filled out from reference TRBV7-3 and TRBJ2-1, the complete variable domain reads GAGVSQTPSNKVTEKGKYVELRCDPISGHTALYWYRQSLGQGPEFLIYFQGTGAADDSGLPNDRFFAVRPEGSVSTLKIQRTERGDSAVYLCASSTSGTVLDEQFFGPGTRLTVL.

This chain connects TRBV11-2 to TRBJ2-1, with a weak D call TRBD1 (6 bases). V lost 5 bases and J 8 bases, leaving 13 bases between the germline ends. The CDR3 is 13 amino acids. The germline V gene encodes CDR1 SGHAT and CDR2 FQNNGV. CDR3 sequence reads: CASSTRGFYEQFF. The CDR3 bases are TGTGCCAGCAGCACCAGGGGTTTCTATGAGCAGTTCTTC.

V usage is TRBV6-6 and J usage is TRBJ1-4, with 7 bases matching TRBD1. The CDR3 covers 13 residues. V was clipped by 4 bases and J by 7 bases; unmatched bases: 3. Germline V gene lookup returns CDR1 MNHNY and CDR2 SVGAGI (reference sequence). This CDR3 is CASSFRGTEKLFF. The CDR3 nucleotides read TGTGCCAGCAGTTTCAGGGGGACTGAAAAACTGTTTTTT.

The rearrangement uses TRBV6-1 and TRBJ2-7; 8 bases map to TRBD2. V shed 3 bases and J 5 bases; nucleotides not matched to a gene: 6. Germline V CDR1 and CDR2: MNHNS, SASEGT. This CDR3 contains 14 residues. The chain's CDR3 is CASSESGSWNEQYF. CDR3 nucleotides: TGTGCCAGCAGTGAGAGCGGGAGTTGGAACGAGCAGTACTTC.

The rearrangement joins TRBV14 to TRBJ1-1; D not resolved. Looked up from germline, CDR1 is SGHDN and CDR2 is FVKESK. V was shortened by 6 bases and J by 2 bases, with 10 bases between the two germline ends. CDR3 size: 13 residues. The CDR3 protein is CASRSQANTEAFF. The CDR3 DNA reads TGTGCCAGCAGGAGCCAGGCAAACACTGAAGCTTTCTTT.

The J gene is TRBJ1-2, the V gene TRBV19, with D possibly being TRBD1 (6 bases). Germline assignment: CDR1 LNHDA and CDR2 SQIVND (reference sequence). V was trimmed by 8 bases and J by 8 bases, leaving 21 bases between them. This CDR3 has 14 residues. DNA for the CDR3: TGTGCCAGTGGGGGCAGAGGGACATATGCAGGCTACACCTTC. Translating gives CASGGRGTYAGYTF.

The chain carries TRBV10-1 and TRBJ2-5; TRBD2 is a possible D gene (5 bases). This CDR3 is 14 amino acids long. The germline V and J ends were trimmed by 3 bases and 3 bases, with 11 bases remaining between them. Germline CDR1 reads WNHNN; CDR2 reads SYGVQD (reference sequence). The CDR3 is CASSEGLAKETQYF. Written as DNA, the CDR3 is TGCGCCAGCAGTGAAGGTCTAGCTAAAGAGACCCAGTACTTC.

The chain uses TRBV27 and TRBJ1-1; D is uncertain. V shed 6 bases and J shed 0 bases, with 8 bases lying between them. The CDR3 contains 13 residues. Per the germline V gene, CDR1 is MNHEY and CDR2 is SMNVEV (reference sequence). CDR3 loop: CASRIQLNTEAFF. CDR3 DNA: TGTGCCAGCAGAATACAGCTGAACACTGAAGCTTTCTTT.

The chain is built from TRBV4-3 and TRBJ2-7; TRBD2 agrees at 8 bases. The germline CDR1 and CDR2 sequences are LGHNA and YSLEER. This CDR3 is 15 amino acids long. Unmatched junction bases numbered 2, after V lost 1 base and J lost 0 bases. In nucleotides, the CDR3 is TGCGCCAGCAGCCAAGGACTAGCGTTCTCCTACGAGCAGTACTTC. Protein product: CASSQGLAFSYEQYF.

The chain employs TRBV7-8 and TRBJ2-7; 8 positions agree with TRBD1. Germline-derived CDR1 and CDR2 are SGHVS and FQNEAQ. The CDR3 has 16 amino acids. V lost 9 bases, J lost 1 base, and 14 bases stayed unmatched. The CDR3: CASKPDGQGLSYEQYF. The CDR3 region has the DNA TGTGCCAGTAAACCCGACGGACAGGGCCTGTCCTACGAGCAGTACTTC.

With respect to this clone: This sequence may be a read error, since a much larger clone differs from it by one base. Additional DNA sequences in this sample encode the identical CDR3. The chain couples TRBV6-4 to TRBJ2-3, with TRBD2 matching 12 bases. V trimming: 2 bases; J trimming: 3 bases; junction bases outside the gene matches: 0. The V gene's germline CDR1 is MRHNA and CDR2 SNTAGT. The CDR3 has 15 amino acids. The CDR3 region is CASSDGTSGTDTQYF. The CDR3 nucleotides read TGTGCCAGCAGTGACGGGACTAGCGGGACAGATACGCAGTATTTT.

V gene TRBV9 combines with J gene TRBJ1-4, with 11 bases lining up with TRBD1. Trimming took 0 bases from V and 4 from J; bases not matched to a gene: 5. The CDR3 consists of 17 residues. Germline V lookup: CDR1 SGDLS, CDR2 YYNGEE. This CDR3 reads CASSVEGTGGLNEKLFF. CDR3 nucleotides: TGTGCCAGCAGCGTAGAAGGGACAGGGGGTCTTAATGAAAAACTGTTTTTT.

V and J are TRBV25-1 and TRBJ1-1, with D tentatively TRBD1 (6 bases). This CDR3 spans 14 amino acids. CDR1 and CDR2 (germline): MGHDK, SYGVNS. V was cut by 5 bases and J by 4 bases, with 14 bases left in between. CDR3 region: CASSSNRVGTEAFF. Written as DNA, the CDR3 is TGTGCCAGCAGTTCAAACAGGGTGGGCACTGAAGCTTTCTTT. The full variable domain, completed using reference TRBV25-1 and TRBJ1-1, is EADIYQTPRYLVIGTGKKITLECSQTMGHDKMYWYQQDPGMELHLIHYSYGVNSTEKGDLSSESTVSRIRTEHFPLTLESARPSHTSQYLCASSSNRVGTEAFFGQGTRLTVV.

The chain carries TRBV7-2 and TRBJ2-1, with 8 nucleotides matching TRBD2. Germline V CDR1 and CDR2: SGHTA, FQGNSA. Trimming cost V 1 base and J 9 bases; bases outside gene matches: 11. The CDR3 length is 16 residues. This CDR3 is CASSLEVSGKQSEQFF. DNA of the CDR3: TGTGCCAGCAGCTTAGAGGTTAGCGGGAAGCAAAGTGAGCAGTTCTTC.

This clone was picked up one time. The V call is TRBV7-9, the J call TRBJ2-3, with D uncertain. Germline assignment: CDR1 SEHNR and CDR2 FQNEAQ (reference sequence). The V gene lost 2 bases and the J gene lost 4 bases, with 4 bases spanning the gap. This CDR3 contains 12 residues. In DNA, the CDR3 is TGTGCCAGCAGCTTACTTGCAGATACGCAGTATTTT. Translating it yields CASSLLADTQYF.

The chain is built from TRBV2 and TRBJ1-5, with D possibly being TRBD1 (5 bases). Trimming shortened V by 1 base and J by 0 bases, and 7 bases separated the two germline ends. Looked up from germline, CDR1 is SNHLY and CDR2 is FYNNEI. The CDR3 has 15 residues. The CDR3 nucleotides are TGTGCCAGCAGTGAAGTACAGGTTAGCAATCAGCCCCAGCATTTT. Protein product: CASSEVQVSNQPQHF.

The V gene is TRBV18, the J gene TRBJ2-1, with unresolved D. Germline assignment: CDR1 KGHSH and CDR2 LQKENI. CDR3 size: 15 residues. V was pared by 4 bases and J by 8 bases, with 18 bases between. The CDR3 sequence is CASSQEIPGEDEQFF. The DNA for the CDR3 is TGTGCCAGCTCACAGGAAATACCCGGTGAGGATGAGCAGTTCTTC.

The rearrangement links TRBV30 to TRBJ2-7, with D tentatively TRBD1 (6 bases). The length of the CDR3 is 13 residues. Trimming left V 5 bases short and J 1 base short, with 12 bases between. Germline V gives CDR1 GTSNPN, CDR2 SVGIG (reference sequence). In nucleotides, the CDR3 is TGTGCCTGGGAGGCAGGGGCATCCTACGAGCAGTACTTC. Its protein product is CAWEAGASYEQYF. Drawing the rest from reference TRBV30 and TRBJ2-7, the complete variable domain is SQTIHQWPATLVQPVGSPLSLECTVEGTSNPNLYWYRQAAGRGLQLLFYSVGIGQISSEVPQNLSASRPQDRQFILSSKKLLLSDSGFYLCAWEAGASYEQYFGPGTRLTVT.